One and the same sample provided the 28 T cell receptor beta chains below, sequenced in a study of neurological immune-mediated disorders. Each CDR3 protein gets one entry after TCRdb re-called the 5' RACE reads with MiXCR. The sample shows roughly 60,000 distinct CDR3 sequences, about an eighth of them seen only once. What was sequenced was PBMCs. The receptor set was obtained from a man in his 60s in good health.

This clonotype was counted many times. The gene calls are TRBV16 and TRBJ2-4, with 10 positions matching TRBD1. Unmatched junction bases numbered 3, after V lost 3 bases and J lost 1 base. Germline CDR1 and CDR2: KGHSY and FQNENV. CDR3 length: 16 residues. CDR3 sequence: CASSHQGQGAKNIQYF. The CDR3 coding sequence is TGTGCCAGCAGCCACCAGGGACAGGGGGCCAAAAACATTCAGTACTTC.

This clonotype is a singleton in its sample. A much larger clone differs from this one at a single base, so this may be a read error. The CDR3 DNA follows: TGTGCCAGCACCGAAAGGGACTTCGTTAGCACAGATACGCAGTATTTT. Translating it yields CASTERDFVSTDTQYF. The chain employs TRBV6-2 or TRBV6-3 and TRBJ2-3, with D possibly TRBD2 on 6 matching bases. Germline V gene data show CDR1 as MNHEY and CDR2 as SVGEGT. V lost 7 bases and J lost 0, with 17 bases in between. This CDR3 contains 16 residues.

This clonotype was found many times. The J gene is TRBJ2-5, the V gene TRBV20-1; TRBD2 matches at 12 bases. The CDR3 covers 13 residues. CDR1 is DFQATT and CDR2 is SNEGSKA in the germline V gene (reference sequence). J was trimmed by 5 bases and V by 3 bases; bases with no gene match: 1. In DNA, the CDR3 is TGCAGTGCTAGGGGGACTAGCGGGGAGACCCAGTACTTC. Its protein is CSARGTSGETQYF.

In its sample, this clonotype was seen many times. The junction and the germline gene differ at one end; a read error may be behind it. The V gene is TRBV7-7, the J gene TRBJ2-1; TRBD2 agrees at 12 bases. CDR3 length equals 13 residues. The V gene's germline CDR1 is SSHAT and CDR2 FNYEAQ (reference sequence). CDR3 sequence (DNA): TGTGCCAGCAGCCTAGCGGGGGGGAGTGAGCAGTTCTTC. It translates to CASSLAGGSEQFF.

This clonotype was counted at least ten times. The V and J genes are TRBV20-1 and TRBJ2-3; D remains ambiguous. Germline CDR1 is DFQATT and CDR2 is SNEGSKA (reference sequence). Trimming left V 2 bases short and J 6 bases short, with 9 bases between. CDR3 length: 12 amino acids. The CDR3 loop reads CSARNRRDTQYF. The CDR3 nucleotides are TGCAGTGCTAGAAATAGGCGGGATACGCAGTATTTT.

This clonotype was seen repeatedly, ten times or more. For the CDR3, the DNA is TGTGCCAGCAGCCAACATGGCTCTGCGAACACCGGGGAGCTGTTTTTT. This encodes CASSQHGSANTGELFF. V is TRBV5-5 and J is TRBJ2-2; D unresolved. The CDR3 covers 16 residues. V lost 4 bases, J lost 0 bases, and 13 bases lay in between. CDR1 and CDR2 (germline): SGHKS, YYEKEE (reference sequence).

This clonotype was counted ten times or more. CDR3 sequence (DNA): TGTGCCAGCTCTCATAGACCGAACTCTGGAAACACCATATATTTT. Translation: CASSHRPNSGNTIYF. The chain links TRBV12-3 or TRBV12-4 to TRBJ1-3; D is undetermined. CDR3 length equals 15 residues. V lost 8 bases, J lost 0 bases, and 14 bases lay in between.

This clonotype has at least ten counts. The V call is TRBV20-1, the J call TRBJ2-7, with TRBD1 matching 7 bases. The CDR3 is 11 residues long. Germline V gives CDR1 DFQATT, CDR2 SNEGSKA (reference sequence). With 6 bases clipped from V and 6 bases from J, the junction kept 5 bases outside the gene matches. The CDR3 region has the DNA TGCAGTGCCCCGGGACAGCGCGAGCAGTACTTC. This encodes CSAPGQREQYF.

This clonotype was picked up many times. V usage is TRBV20-1 and J usage is TRBJ2-5; D gene unclear. V lost 0 bases, J lost 9 bases, and 8 bases lay in between. The CDR3 runs 11 residues. Germline V lookup: CDR1 DFQATT, CDR2 SNEGSKA (reference sequence). The CDR3 nucleotides are TGCAGTGCTAGAGATCTCGGGCCCCAGTACTTC. This encodes CSARDLGPQYF.

This clonotype showed up many times. This chain joins TRBV7-6 and TRBJ2-2; TRBD2 might be the D (5 bases). CDR3 size: 16 residues. Trimming took 0 bases from V and 4 from J, leaving 12 bases between them. Germline-derived CDR1 and CDR2 are SGHVS and FNYEAQ. The CDR3 DNA reads TGTGCCAGCAGCTTAGCCGGCACTAGTGTCACCGGGGAGCTGTTTTTT. It translates to CASSLAGTSVTGELFF.

This clonotype occurred many times. The V and J genes are TRBV7-9 and TRBJ1-1, with 7 bases identical to TRBD1. After removal of 2 bases from V and 1 base from J, the junction contained 4 bases not matched to a gene. Germline assignment: CDR1 SEHNR and CDR2 FQNEAQ (reference sequence). This CDR3 spans 15 amino acids. The CDR3 DNA reads TGTGCCAGCAGCTTATCAGGGGGTGGGAACACTGAAGCTTTCTTT. Its translation: CASSLSGGGNTEAFF.

This clonotype was counted many times. The chain recombines TRBV3-1 with TRBJ1-5; D gene ambiguous. The V gene's germline CDR1 is LGHDT and CDR2 YNNKEL (reference sequence). The CDR3 is made up of 15 amino acids. Trimming removed 3 bases at V and 0 bases at J, with 9 bases between. The CDR3 region has the DNA TGTGCCAGCAGCCAGGGGTCCGGTAGCAATCAGCCCCAGCATTTT. This gives the protein CASSQGSGSNQPQHF.

This clonotype was detected ten times or more. The chain carries TRBV12-3 or TRBV12-4 and TRBJ2-7; D gene uncertain. CDR3 length: 15 amino acids. V was pared by 1 base and J by 6 bases, with 16 bases between. CDR3 sequence: CASSLDPGSPGEQYF. DNA of the CDR3: TGTGCCAGCAGTTTAGATCCGGGTTCTCCGGGCGAGCAGTACTTC.

This clonotype was seen repeatedly, ten times or more. The V and J genes are TRBV20-1 and TRBJ1-4, with D possibly matching TRBD1 (5 bases). The germline gives CDR1 DFQATT, CDR2 SNEGSKA (reference sequence). With 7 bases removed from V and 5 bases from J, the gap between germline ends came to 14 bases. The CDR3 is made up of 13 amino acids. CDR3 amino acids: CSVAGQGNEKLFF. CDR3 DNA: TGCAGTGTCGCGGGGCAGGGCAATGAAAAACTGTTTTTT.

This clonotype was recorded at least ten times. The chain couples TRBV6-2 or TRBV6-3 to TRBJ1-1; a possible D gene is TRBD1 (6 bases). The CDR3 is made up of 15 amino acids. Trimming left V 4 bases short and J 0 bases short, with 12 bases between. Germline lookup yields CDR1 MNHEY and CDR2 SVGEGT. As DNA, the CDR3 is TGTGCCAGCAGTTCCCGGGACACTATGAACACTGAAGCTTTCTTT. Its protein product is CASSSRDTMNTEAFF.

This clonotype was picked up many times. The chain couples TRBV12-3 or TRBV12-4 to TRBJ2-2; D is uncertain. The V and J ends lost 1 base and 5 bases respectively, with 2 bases between them. This CDR3 has 12 residues. The CDR3 nucleotides are TGTGCCAGCAGTTTAGTAACCGGGGAGCTGTTTTTT. Translated: CASSLVTGELFF.

This clonotype was observed a handful of times. This chain joins TRBV6-5 and TRBJ2-3, with TRBD2 matching over 10 bases. Germline CDR1 reads MNHEY; CDR2 reads SVGAGI. V was pared by 0 bases and J by 2 bases, with 14 bases of the junction left unmatched. The CDR3 length is 20 residues. CDR3 bases: TGTGCCAGCAGTTACTCGAGTCCCCTTAGCGGGGGGTCCTTCACAGATACGCAGTATTTT. Translated, it gives CASSYSSPLSGGSFTDTQYF.

The table lists this clonotype with many counts. The chain links TRBV24-1 to TRBJ1-5; D may be TRBD1 (5 bases). CDR1 is KGHDR and CDR2 is SFDVKD in the germline V gene. The V end was cut by 12 bases, the J end by 7 bases, with 18 bases between. The CDR3 runs to 13 residues. The CDR3: CAASGDGGQPQHF. CDR3 bases: TGTGCCGCCTCGGGGGACGGGGGACAGCCCCAGCATTTT.

This clonotype was detected many times. This rearrangement joins TRBV28 to TRBJ1-1; D gene unclear. Germline loops: CDR1 MDHEN, CDR2 SYDVKM. V lost 5 bases, J lost 5 bases, and 9 bases lay in between. This CDR3 region has 12 residues. The CDR3 sequence is CASSTLGTEAFF. CDR3 nucleotide sequence: TGTGCCAGCAGTACCCTAGGGACTGAAGCTTTCTTT. Full variable domain (remainder filled in from reference TRBV28 and TRBJ1-1): DVKVTQSSRYLVKRTGEKVFLECVQDMDHENMFWYRQDPGLGLRLIYFSYDVKMKEKGDIPEGYSVSREKKERFSLILESASTNQTSMYLCASSTLGTEAFFGQGTRLTVV.

Ten or more counts support this clonotype. V is TRBV6-5 and J is TRBJ1-1; D is uncertain. Germline CDR1 MNHEY, CDR2 SVGAGI. Trimming stripped 2 bases from V and 6 bases from J, with 16 bases between. This CDR3 is 15 amino acids long. The CDR3 DNA reads TGTGCCAGCAGTTACGTGTCCCAGCATCGCCCTGAAGCTTTCTTT. Translation: CASSYVSQHRPEAFF.

This clonotype has a count of ten or more. V is TRBV20-1 and J is TRBJ2-1, with 9 bases identical to TRBD2. The CDR3 loop spans 15 amino acids. Trimming cost V 6 bases and J 1 base; bases outside gene matches: 7. In germline, CDR1 is DFQATT, CDR2 SNEGSKA (reference sequence). CDR3 sequence reads: CSAPTSGPSYNEQFF. In DNA form, the CDR3 reads TGCAGTGCCCCGACTAGCGGCCCTTCCTACAATGAGCAGTTCTTC.

This clonotype was found many times. This sequence joins TRBV3-1 and TRBJ2-3; D remains unclear. Trimming left V 4 bases short and J 6 bases short, with 8 bases between. CDR3 size: 12 residues. Germline CDR1 is LGHDT and CDR2 is YNNKEL (reference sequence). The CDR3 bases are TGTGCCAGCAGCCCCGGAGTGGATACGCAGTATTTT. The encoded protein is CASSPGVDTQYF.

This clonotype was observed at least ten times. The chain joins TRBV20-1 to TRBJ2-1, with TRBD2 matching 8 bases. CDR1 is DFQATT, CDR2 SNEGSKA, per germline (reference sequence). V gave up 0 bases and J gave up 8 bases; unmatched junction bases: 6. This CDR3 region has 14 residues. As DNA, the CDR3 is TGCAGTGCTAGAGATGAAAGCGGGGGCGATGAGCAGTTCTTC. This translates into CSARDESGGDEQFF.

J is TRBJ1-1 and V is TRBV20-1, with D tentatively TRBD1 (6 bases). CDR1 is DFQATT and CDR2 is SNEGSKA in the germline V gene (reference sequence). This CDR3 contains 13 residues. Trimming removed 0 bases from V and 7 bases from J, with 12 bases in between. The CDR3 bases are TGCAGTGCTAGAGATAGGGGAGGGGGTGAAGCTTTCTTT. It translates to CSARDRGGGEAFF.

There are many counts of this clonotype. The genes are TRBV27 and TRBJ2-2; D remains ambiguous. With 3 bases removed from V and 3 bases from J, the gap between germline ends came to 2 bases. Germline assignment: CDR1 MNHEY and CDR2 SMNVEV (reference sequence). This CDR3 comprises 12 residues. CDR3 bases: TGTGCCAGCAGTTTCCACACCGGGGAGCTGTTTTTT. Protein sequence: CASSFHTGELFF.

This clonotype came up many times. The V gene is TRBV5-1, the J gene TRBJ2-2, with D possibly being TRBD2 (5 bases). Trimming pared 4 bases from V and 4 bases from J, leaving 17 bases between. This CDR3 has 16 amino acids. Germline V CDR1 and CDR2: SGHRS, YFSETQ. The CDR3 DNA follows: TGCGCCAGCAGCCCCATGGAGGTCTTCCTCACCGGGGAGCTGTTTTTT. As protein: CASSPMEVFLTGELFF. Combining the CDR3 with reference TRBV5-1 and TRBJ2-2 gives the whole variable domain KAGVTQTPRYLIKTRGQQVTLSCSPISGHRSVSWYQQTPGQGLQFLFEYFSETQRNKGNFPGRFSGRQFSNSRSEMNVSTLELGDSALYLCASSPMEVFLTGELFFGEGSRLTVL.

This clonotype was picked up many times. The chain recombines TRBV7-9 with TRBJ2-1, with 11 bases matching TRBD2. CDR3 length: 16 residues. Germline loops: CDR1 SEHNR, CDR2 FQNEAQ (reference sequence). Trimming took 6 bases from V and 6 from J; bases not matched to a gene: 10. The CDR3 DNA follows: TGTGCCAGCAGATTGGAGTTTAGCGGGGGGGGCAATGAGCAGTTCTTC. It specifies CASRLEFSGGGNEQFF.

This clonotype was recorded at least ten times. The gene calls are TRBV20-1 and TRBJ2-1; D is undetermined. The V gene's germline CDR1 is DFQATT and CDR2 SNEGSKA (reference sequence). There are 12 residues in the CDR3. Trimming stripped 4 bases from V and 8 bases from J, with 12 bases between. The CDR3 is CSAKWVRDEQFF. The CDR3 coding sequence is TGCAGTGCTAAGTGGGTCCGTGATGAGCAGTTCTTC.